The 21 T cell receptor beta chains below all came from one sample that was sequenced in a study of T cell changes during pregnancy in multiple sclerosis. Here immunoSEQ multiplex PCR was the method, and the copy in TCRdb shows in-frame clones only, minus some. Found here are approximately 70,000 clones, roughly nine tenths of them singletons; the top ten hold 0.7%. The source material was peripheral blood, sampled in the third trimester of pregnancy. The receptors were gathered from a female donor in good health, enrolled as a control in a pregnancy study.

In DNA, the CDR3 is TGCGCCAGCAGCCAAGATATCAGGCGCACCGGGGAGCTGTTTTTT. It yields the protein CASSQDIRRTGELFF. This chain connects TRBV4-3 to TRBJ2-2; D not resolved. The CDR3 extends over 15 amino acids. V was cut by 0 bases and J by 4 bases, with 9 bases left in between. The germline V gene has CDR1 LGHNA and CDR2 YSLEER.

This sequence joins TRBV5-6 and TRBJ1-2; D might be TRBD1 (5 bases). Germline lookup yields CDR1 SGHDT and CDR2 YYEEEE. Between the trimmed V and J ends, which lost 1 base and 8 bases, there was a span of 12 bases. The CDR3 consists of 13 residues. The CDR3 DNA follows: TGTGCCAGCAGCTTGTGGGGGGTACGAGGCTACACCTTC. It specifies CASSLWGVRGYTF.

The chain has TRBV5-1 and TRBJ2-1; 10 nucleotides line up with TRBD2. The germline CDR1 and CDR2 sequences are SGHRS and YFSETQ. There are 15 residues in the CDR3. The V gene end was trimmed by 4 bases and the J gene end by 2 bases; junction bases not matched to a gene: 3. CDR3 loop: CASSDSGGTYNEQFF. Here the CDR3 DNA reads TGCGCCAGCAGCGATAGCGGGGGGACCTACAATGAGCAGTTCTTC. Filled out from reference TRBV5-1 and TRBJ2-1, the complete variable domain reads KAGVTQTPRYLIKTRGQQVTLSCSPISGHRSVSWYQQTPGQGLQFLFEYFSETQRNKGNFPGRFSGRQFSNSRSEMNVSTLELGDSALYLCASSDSGGTYNEQFFGPGTRLTVL.

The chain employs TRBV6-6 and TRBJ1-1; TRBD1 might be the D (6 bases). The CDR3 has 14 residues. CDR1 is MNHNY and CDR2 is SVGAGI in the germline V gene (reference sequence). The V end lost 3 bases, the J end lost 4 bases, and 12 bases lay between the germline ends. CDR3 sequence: CASSYSLGGTEAFF. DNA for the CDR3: TGTGCCAGCAGTTATAGTTTAGGGGGCACTGAAGCTTTCTTT.

The CDR3 DNA reads as TGTGCCAGCAGCTTAGTTCTGAATTCACCCCTCCACTTT. The encoded protein is CASSLVLNSPLHF. The chain has TRBV7-6 and TRBJ1-6; D gene unclear. From germline, CDR1 is SGHVS and CDR2 FNYEAQ. Deletions cut 1 base from V and 7 bases from J, with 5 bases between. The CDR3 is made up of 13 amino acids. The full variable domain, completed using reference TRBV7-6 and TRBJ1-6, is GAGVSQSPRYKVTKRGQDVALRCDPISGHVSLYWYRQALGQGPEFLTYFNYEAQQDKSGLPNDRFSAERPEGSISTLTIQRTEQRDSAMYRCASSLVLNSPLHFGNGTRLTVT.

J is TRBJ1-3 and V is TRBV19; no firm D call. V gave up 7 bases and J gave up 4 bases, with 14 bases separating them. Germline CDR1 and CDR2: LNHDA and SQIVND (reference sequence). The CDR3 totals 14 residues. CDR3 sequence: CASIAEVSGNTIYF. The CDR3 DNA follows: TGTGCCAGTATAGCGGAAGTCTCCGGAAACACCATATATTTT. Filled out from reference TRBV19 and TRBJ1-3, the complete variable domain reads DGGITQSPKYLFRKEGQNVTLSCEQNLNHDAMYWYRQDPGQGLRLIYYSQIVNDFQKGDIAEGYSVSREKKESFPLTVTSAQKNPTAFYLCASIAEVSGNTIYFGEGSWLTVV.

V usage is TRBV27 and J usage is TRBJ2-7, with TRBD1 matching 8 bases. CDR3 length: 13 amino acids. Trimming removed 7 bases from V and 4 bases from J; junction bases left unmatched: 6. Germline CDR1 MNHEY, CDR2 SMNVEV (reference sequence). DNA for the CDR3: TGTGCCAGCAACGGACAGGGTCGGTACGAGCAGTACTTC. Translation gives CASNGQGRYEQYF.

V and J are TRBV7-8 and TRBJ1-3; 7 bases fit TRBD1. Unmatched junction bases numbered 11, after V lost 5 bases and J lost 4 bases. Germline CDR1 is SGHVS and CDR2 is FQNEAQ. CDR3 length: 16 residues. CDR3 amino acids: CASSGRTGGWGNTIYF. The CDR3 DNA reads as TGTGCCAGCAGCGGTCGGACAGGCGGATGGGGAAACACCATATATTTT.

CDR3 bases: TGCGCCAGCAGTGGACCTGGCTCTAGCGGGATGGGAGAGCAGTACTTC. Protein sequence: CASSGPGSSGMGEQYF. J is TRBJ2-7 and V is TRBV10-2, with TRBD2 identical over 9 bases. With 4 bases clipped from V and 7 bases from J, the junction kept 14 bases outside the gene matches. This CDR3 comprises 16 residues. Per germline, CDR1 WSHSY and CDR2 SAAADI.

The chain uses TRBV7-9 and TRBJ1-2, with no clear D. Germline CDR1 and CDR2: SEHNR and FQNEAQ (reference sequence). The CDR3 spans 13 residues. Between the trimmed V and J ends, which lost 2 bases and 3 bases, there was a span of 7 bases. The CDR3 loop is CASSLNSDYGYTF. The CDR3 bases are TGTGCCAGCAGCTTAAATTCTGACTATGGCTACACCTTC. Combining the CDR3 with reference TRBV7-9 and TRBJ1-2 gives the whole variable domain DTGVSQNPRHKITKRGQNVTFRCDPISEHNRLYWYRQTLGQGPEFLTYFQNEAQLEKSRLLSDRFSAERPKGSFSTLEIQRTEQGDSAMYLCASSLNSDYGYTFGSGTRLTVV.

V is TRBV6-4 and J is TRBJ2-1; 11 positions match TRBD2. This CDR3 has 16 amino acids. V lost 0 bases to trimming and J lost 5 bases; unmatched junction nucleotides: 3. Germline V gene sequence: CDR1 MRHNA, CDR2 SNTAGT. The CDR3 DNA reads TGTGCCAGCAGTGACTCAGGGACTAGCGGTAACAATGAGCAGTTCTTC. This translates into CASSDSGTSGNNEQFF.

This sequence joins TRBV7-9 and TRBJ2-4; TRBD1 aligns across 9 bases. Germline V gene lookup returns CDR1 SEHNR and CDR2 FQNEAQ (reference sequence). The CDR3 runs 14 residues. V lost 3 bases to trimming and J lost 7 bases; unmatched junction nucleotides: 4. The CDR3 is CASSFDRGWNIQYF. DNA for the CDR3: TGTGCCAGCAGCTTTGACAGGGGGTGGAACATTCAGTACTTC.

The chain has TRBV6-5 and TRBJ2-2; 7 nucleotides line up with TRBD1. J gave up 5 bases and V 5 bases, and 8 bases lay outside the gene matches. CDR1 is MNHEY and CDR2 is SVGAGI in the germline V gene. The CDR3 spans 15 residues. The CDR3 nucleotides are TGTGCCAGCAGTATAGGACAGGTTCGGACCGGGGAGCTGTTTTTT. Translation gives CASSIGQVRTGELFF.

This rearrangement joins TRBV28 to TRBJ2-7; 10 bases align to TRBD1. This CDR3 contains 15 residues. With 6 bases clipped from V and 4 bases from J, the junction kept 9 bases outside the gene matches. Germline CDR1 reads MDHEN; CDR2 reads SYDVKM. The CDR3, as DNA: TGTGCCAGCAGCTCACGACAGGGGGCAAGGTACGAGCAGTACTTC. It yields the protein CASSSRQGARYEQYF.

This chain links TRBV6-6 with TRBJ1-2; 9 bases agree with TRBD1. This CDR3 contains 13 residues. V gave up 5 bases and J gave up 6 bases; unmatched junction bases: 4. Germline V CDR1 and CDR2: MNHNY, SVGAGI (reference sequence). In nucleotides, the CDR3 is TGTGCCAGCAGTCGACAGGGGGGAGATGGCTACACCTTC. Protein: CASSRQGGDGYTF.

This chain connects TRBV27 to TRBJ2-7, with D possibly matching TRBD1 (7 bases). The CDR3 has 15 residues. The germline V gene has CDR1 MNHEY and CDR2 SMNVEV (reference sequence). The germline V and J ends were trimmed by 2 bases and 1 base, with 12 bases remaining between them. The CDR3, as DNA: TGTGCCAGCAGTTTAGCAGGGGGGCCTTCCTACGAGCAGTACTTC. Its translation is CASSLAGGPSYEQYF.

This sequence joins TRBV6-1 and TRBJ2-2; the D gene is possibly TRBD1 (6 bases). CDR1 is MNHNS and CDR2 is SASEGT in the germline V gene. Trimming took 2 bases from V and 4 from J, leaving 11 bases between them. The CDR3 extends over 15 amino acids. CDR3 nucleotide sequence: TGTGCCAGCAGTGAATCCGGACAGATCACCGGGGAGCTGTTTTTT. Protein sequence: CASSESGQITGELFF.

CDR3 DNA sequence: TGTGCCGCCAGCAGGGACAGGGGGATGGTGGGCAATCAGCCCCAGCATTTT. Translating it yields CAASRDRGMVGNQPQHF. V gene TRBV2 combines with J gene TRBJ1-5; 11 nucleotides agree with TRBD1. The CDR3 length is 17 residues. Germline CDR1 reads SNHLY; CDR2 reads FYNNEI. V dropped 11 bases and J dropped 2; count of bases not matched to a gene: 14.

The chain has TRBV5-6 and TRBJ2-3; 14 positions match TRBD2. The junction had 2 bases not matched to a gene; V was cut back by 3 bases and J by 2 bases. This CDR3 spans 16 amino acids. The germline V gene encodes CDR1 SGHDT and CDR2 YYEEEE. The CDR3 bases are TGTGCCAGCAGCTCGGGACTAGCGGGGGCCACAGATACGCAGTATTTT. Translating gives CASSSGLAGATDTQYF. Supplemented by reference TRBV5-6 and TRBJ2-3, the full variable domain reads DAGVTQSPTHLIKTRGQQVTLRCSPKSGHDTVSWYQQALGQGPQFIFQYYEEEERQRGNFPDRFSGHQFPNYSSELNVNALLLGDSALYLCASSSGLAGATDTQYFGPGTRLTVL.

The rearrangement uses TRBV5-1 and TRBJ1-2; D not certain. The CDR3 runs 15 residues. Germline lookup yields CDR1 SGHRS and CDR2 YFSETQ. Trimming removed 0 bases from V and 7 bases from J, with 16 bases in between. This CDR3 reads CASSLATGISSGYTF. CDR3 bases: TGCGCCAGCAGCTTGGCGACGGGAATCTCTAGTGGCTACACCTTC.

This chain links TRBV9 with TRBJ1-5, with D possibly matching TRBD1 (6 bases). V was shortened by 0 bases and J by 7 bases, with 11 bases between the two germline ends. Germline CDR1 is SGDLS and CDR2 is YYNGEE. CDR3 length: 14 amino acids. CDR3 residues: CASSVGQGLQPQHF. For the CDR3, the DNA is TGTGCCAGCAGCGTAGGTCAGGGGCTCCAGCCCCAGCATTTT.